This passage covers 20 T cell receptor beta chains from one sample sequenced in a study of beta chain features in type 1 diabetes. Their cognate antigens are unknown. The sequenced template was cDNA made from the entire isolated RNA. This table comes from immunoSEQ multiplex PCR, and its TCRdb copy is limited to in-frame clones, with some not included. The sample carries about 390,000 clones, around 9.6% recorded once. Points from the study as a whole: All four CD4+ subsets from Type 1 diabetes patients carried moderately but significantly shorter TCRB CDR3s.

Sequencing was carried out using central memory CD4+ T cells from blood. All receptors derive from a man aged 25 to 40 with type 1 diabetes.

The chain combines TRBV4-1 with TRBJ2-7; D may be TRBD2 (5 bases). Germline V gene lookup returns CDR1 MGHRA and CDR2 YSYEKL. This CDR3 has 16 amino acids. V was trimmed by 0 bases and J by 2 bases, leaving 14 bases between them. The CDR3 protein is CASSQEEVGVPYEQYF. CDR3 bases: TGCGCCAGCAGCCAAGAGGAGGTAGGAGTCCCCTACGAGCAGTACTTC.

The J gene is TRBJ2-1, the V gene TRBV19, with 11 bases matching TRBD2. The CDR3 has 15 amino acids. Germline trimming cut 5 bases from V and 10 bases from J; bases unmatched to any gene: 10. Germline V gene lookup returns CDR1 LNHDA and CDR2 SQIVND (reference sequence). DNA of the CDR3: TGTGCCAGTAGTCTTCCTACTAGCGGGAGTGGAGAGCAGTTCTTC. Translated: CASSLPTSGSGEQFF.

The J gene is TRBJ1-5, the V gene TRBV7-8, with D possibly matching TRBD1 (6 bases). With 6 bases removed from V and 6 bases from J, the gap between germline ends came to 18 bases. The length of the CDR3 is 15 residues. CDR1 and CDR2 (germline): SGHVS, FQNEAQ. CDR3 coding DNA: TGTGCCAGCAGTCCTACAGGGAGGTTATTTCAGCCCCAGCATTTT. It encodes CASSPTGRLFQPQHF.

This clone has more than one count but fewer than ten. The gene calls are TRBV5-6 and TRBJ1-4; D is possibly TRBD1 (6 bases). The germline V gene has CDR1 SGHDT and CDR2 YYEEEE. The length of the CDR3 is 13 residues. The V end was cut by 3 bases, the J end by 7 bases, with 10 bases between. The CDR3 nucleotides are TGTGCCAGCAGCTGGGGGCAGGGTGAAAAACTGTTTTTT. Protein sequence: CASSWGQGEKLFF.

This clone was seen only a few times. CDR3 loop: CASSDGQDTEAFF. CDR3 in DNA: TGCGCCAGCAGTGACGGACAGGACACTGAAGCTTTCTTT. The chain links TRBV10-1 to TRBJ1-1; 7 bases map to TRBD1. The junction had 1 base not matched to a gene; V was cut back by 3 bases and J by 3 bases. Looked up from germline, CDR1 is WNHNN and CDR2 is SYGVQD (reference sequence). This CDR3 spans 13 amino acids.

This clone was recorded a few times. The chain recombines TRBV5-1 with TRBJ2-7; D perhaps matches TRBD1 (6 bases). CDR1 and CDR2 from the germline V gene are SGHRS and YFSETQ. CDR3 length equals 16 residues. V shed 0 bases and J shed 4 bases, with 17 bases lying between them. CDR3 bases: TGCGCCAGCAGCTTGGAACCGGGACACGGACCTTACGAGCAGTACTTC. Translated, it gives CASSLEPGHGPYEQYF. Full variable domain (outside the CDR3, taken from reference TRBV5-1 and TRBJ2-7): KAGVTQTPRYLIKTRGQQVTLSCSPISGHRSVSWYQQTPGQGLQFLFEYFSETQRNKGNFPGRFSGRQFSNSRSEMNVSTLELGDSALYLCASSLEPGHGPYEQYFGPGTRLTVT.

In DNA, the CDR3 is TGTGCCAGCACGCTGGGGGTGGGGAACACTGAAGCTTTCTTT. It is translated as CASTLGVGNTEAFF. The chain employs TRBV9 and TRBJ1-1; perhaps TRBD1 as D (5 bases). CDR3 size: 14 residues. Germline-derived CDR1 and CDR2 are SGDLS and YYNGEE. V dropped 6 bases and J dropped 1 base, with 13 bases sitting between them.

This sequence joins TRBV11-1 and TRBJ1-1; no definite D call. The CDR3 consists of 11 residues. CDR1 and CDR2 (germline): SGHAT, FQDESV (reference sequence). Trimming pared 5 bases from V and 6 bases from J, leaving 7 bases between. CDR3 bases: TGTGCCAGCAGCGTTTACGCTGAAGCTTTCTTT. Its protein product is CASSVYAEAFF.

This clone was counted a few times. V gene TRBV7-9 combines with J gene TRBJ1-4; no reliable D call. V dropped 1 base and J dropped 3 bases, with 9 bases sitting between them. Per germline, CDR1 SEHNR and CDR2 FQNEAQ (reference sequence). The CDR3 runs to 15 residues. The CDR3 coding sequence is TGTGCCAGCAGCTTAGAACGGGTGGCTAATGAAAAACTGTTTTTT. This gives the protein CASSLERVANEKLFF.

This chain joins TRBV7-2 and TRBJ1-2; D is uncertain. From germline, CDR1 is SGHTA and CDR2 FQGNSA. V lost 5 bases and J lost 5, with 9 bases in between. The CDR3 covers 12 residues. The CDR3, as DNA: TGTGCCAGCAGCCCCGGGTTGTATGGCTACACCTTC. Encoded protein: CASSPGLYGYTF. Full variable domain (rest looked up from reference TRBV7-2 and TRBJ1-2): GAGVSQSPSNKVTEKGKDVELRCDPISGHTALYWYRQSLGQGLEFLIYFQGNSAPDKSGLPSDRFSAERTGGSVSTLTIQRTQQEDSAVYLCASSPGLYGYTFGSGTRLTVV.

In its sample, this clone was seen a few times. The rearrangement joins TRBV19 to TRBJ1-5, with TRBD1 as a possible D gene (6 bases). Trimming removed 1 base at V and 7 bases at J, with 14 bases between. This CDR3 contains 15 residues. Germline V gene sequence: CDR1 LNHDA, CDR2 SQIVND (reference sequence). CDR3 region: CASSIVWTEGQPQHF. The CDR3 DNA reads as TGTGCCAGTAGTATAGTTTGGACAGAGGGGCAGCCCCAGCATTTT.

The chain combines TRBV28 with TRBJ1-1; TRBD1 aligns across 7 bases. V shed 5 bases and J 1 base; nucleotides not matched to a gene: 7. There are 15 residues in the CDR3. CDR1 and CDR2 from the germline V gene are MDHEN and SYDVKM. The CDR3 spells CASSPYRQGNTEAFF. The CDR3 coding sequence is TGTGCCAGCAGTCCATACCGACAGGGGAACACTGAAGCTTTCTTT.

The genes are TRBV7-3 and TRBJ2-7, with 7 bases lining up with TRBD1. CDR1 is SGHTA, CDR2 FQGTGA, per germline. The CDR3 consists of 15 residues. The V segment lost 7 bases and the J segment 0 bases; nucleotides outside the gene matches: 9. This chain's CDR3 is CASTRQGLSSYEQYF. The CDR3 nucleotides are TGTGCCAGCACCCGACAGGGATTAAGCTCCTACGAGCAGTACTTC.

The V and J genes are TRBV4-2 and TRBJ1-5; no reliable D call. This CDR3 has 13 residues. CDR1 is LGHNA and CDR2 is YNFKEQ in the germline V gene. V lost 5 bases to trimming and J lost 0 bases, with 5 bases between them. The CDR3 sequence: CASSWDSNQPQHF. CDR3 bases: TGTGCCAGCAGCTGGGATAGCAATCAGCCCCAGCATTTT.

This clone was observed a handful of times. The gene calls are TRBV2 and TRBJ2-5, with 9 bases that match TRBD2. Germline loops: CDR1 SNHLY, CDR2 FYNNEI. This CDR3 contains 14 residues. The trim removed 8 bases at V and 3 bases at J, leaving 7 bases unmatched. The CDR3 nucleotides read TGTGCCAGCGCAGGGAGACTAGCGGAAGAGACCCAGTACTTC. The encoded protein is CASAGRLAEETQYF.

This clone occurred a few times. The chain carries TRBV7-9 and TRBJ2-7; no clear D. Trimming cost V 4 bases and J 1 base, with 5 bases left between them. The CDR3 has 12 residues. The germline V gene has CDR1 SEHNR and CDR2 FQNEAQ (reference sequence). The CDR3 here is CASSYLSYEQYF. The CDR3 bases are TGTGCCAGCAGCTACCTTTCCTACGAGCAGTACTTC.

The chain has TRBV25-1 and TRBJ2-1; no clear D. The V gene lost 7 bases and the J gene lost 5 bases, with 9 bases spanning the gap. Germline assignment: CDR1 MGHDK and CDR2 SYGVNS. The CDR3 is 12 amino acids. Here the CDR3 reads CASTLHDNEQFF. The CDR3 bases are TGTGCCAGCACTCTCCACGACAATGAGCAGTTCTTC.

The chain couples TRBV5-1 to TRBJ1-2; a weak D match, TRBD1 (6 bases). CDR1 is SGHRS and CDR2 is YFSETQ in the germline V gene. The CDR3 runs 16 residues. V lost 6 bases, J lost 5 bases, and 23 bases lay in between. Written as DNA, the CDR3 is TGCGCCAGCACACCCTGGGGGGACAACGGCGGGTATGGCTACACCTTC. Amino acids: CASTPWGDNGGYGYTF. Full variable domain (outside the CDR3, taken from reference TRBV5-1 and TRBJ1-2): KAGVTQTPRYLIKTRGQQVTLSCSPISGHRSVSWYQQTPGQGLQFLFEYFSETQRNKGNFPGRFSGRQFSNSRSEMNVSTLELGDSALYLCASTPWGDNGGYGYTFGSGTRLTVV.

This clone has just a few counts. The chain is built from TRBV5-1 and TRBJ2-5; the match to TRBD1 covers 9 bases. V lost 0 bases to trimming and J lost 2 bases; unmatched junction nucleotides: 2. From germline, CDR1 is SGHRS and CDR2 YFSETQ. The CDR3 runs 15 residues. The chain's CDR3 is CASSLAGTGQETQYF. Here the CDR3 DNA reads TGCGCCAGCAGCTTGGCGGGGACAGGGCAAGAGACCCAGTACTTC. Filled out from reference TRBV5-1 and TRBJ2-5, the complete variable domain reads KAGVTQTPRYLIKTRGQQVTLSCSPISGHRSVSWYQQTPGQGLQFLFEYFSETQRNKGNFPGRFSGRQFSNSRSEMNVSTLELGDSALYLCASSLAGTGQETQYFGPGTRLLVL.

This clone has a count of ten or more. The CDR3 nucleotides are TGTGCCAGCAGCTTAGGGGTTAGCTCCTACAATGAGCAGTTCTTC. Translating it yields CASSLGVSSYNEQFF. The chain recombines TRBV7-9 with TRBJ2-1; no clear D. Per germline, CDR1 SEHNR and CDR2 FQNEAQ (reference sequence). There are 15 residues in the CDR3. V lost 1 base, J lost 0 bases, and 7 bases lay in between. The full variable domain, with the rest looked up from reference TRBV7-9 and TRBJ2-1, is DTGVSQNPRHKITKRGQNVTFRCDPISEHNRLYWYRQTLGQGPEFLTYFQNEAQLEKSRLLSDRFSAERPKGSFSTLEIQRTEQGDSAMYLCASSLGVSSYNEQFFGPGTRLTVL.